Presented here are 28 T cell receptor beta chains from one specimen sequenced in a study of CD4 T cell repertoires in COVID-19. The memory T cells were sequenced right after ex vivo isolation, without culture. Sequencing was performed with immunoSEQ multiplex PCR; in TCRdb, only in-frame clones are kept and a portion is missing. The table records around 8,200 clones, around 84% of them present only once. Sequenced here: effector memory CD4+ T cells from blood, sampled before the COVID-19 pandemic. The receptors derive from a human donor who had COVID-19.

J is TRBJ1-5 and V is TRBV6-5, with D possibly TRBD1 on 5 matching bases. The CDR3 totals 14 residues. Germline V gene data show CDR1 as MNHEY and CDR2 as SVGAGI. Trimming pared 6 bases from V and 3 bases from J, leaving 12 bases between. As DNA, the CDR3 is TGTGCCAGCAGGGCCCAGGGAAACAATCAGCCCCAGCATTTT. The encoded protein is CASRAQGNNQPQHF.

The genes are TRBV5-4 and TRBJ1-2; D call uncertain. The ends were cut back, 0 bases at V and 4 bases at J, with 16 bases in the middle. Germline CDR1 SGHNT, CDR2 YYREEE (reference sequence). This CDR3 spans 16 amino acids. The CDR3 DNA is TGTGCCAGCAGCTTGGGGGTCGGAGGAGCCGTCTATGGCTACACCTTC. The encoded protein is CASSLGVGGAVYGYTF.

J is TRBJ2-2 and V is TRBV19; D may be TRBD2 (6 bases). V lost 0 bases and J lost 3, with 14 bases in between. This CDR3 region has 17 residues. Germline V gene lookup returns CDR1 LNHDA and CDR2 SQIVND (reference sequence). The CDR3 loop is CASSIDRGAGYTGELFF. CDR3 DNA: TGTGCCAGTAGTATAGATCGCGGGGCCGGGTACACCGGGGAGCTGTTTTTT.

The sample holds a few counts of this clone. The rearrangement joins TRBV6-1 to TRBJ1-5; D remains ambiguous. The germline V gene encodes CDR1 MNHNS and CDR2 SASEGT. The CDR3 is made up of 13 amino acids. V was trimmed by 2 bases and J by 6 bases, leaving 8 bases between them. The CDR3 sequence: CASSELESQPQHF. CDR3 in DNA: TGTGCCAGCAGTGAACTAGAAAGTCAGCCCCAGCATTTT.

The rearrangement uses TRBV2 and TRBJ1-3; 9 nucleotides align to TRBD1. The junction had 6 bases not matched to a gene; V was cut back by 7 bases and J by 2 bases. Germline lookup yields CDR1 SNHLY and CDR2 FYNNEI. This CDR3 contains 15 residues. For the CDR3, the DNA is TGTGCCAGCATCGTGGACAGGGGCGCTGGAAACACCATATATTTT. Amino acids: CASIVDRGAGNTIYF.

The rearrangement uses TRBV5-1 and TRBJ2-3, with TRBD2 identical over 14 bases. Germline V gene data show CDR1 as SGHRS and CDR2 as YFSETQ. The CDR3 contains 14 residues. With 4 bases clipped from V and 8 bases from J, the junction kept 3 bases outside the gene matches. In DNA, the CDR3 is TGCGCCAGCAGCCCGGGACTAGCGGGGGCTACGCAGTATTTT. Translated, it gives CASSPGLAGATQYF.

This clone occurred a few times. Additional DNA sequences in this sample encode the identical CDR3. This chain uses TRBV19 with TRBJ1-2; 11 positions agree with TRBD1. V was clipped by 5 bases and J by 3 bases; unmatched bases: 8. The CDR3 is made up of 16 amino acids. Germline V gives CDR1 LNHDA, CDR2 SQIVND (reference sequence). The CDR3 here is CASSPLGDRGDYGYTF. The DNA of the CDR3 is TGTGCCAGTAGTCCCTTGGGGGACAGGGGGGACTATGGCTACACCTTC.

The chain recombines TRBV6-1 with TRBJ2-7; the match to TRBD1 covers 9 bases. The V and J ends lost 6 bases and 2 bases, in that order; junction bases with no gene match: 5. This CDR3 contains 14 residues. Germline V gives CDR1 MNHNS, CDR2 SASEGT. CDR3 coding DNA: TGTGCCAGCAGCGACCGGGACAGGGCCTACGAGCAGTACTTC. The encoded protein is CASSDRDRAYEQYF.

This clone came up a few times. The CDR3 region is CASSGSGRSPLHF. The CDR3 DNA follows: TGTGCCAGCAGCGGGTCAGGGCGGTCACCCCTCCACTTT. V is TRBV6-1 and J is TRBJ1-6, with TRBD1 as a possible D gene (5 bases). Germline lookup yields CDR1 MNHNS and CDR2 SASEGT. The length of the CDR3 is 13 residues. V was shortened by 6 bases and J by 10 bases, with 13 bases between the two germline ends.

This clone was detected a few times. The chain employs TRBV11-2 and TRBJ2-7; 8 positions agree with TRBD2. Germline V gene data show CDR1 as SGHAT and CDR2 as FQNNGV. This CDR3 spans 15 amino acids. Trimming removed 2 bases from V and 0 bases from J; junction bases left unmatched: 3. The DNA of the CDR3 is TGTGCCAGCAGCTTAAAAGCGGGAGCCTCCTACGAGCAGTACTTC. It yields the protein CASSLKAGASYEQYF.

The CDR3 protein is CASSLRGNIQYF. The CDR3 nucleotides are TGTGCCAGCAGCTTGAGGGGGAACATTCAGTACTTC. The chain has TRBV5-6 and TRBJ2-4, with TRBD1 as a possible D gene (6 bases). The CDR3 length is 12 residues. CDR1 and CDR2 (germline): SGHDT, YYEEEE. V was shortened by 1 base and J by 7 bases, with 6 bases between the two germline ends.

This clone was observed a single time. The chain employs TRBV20-1 and TRBJ1-2, with 9 positions matching TRBD1. Germline loops: CDR1 DFQATT, CDR2 SNEGSKA (reference sequence). The CDR3 runs 11 residues. The ends lost 7 bases at V and 7 bases at J; junction bases unmatched: 4. The CDR3, as DNA: TGCAGTGTACCGGGACAGGGTGGCTACACCTTC. Protein: CSVPGQGGYTF.

This clone showed up just a few times. This chain connects TRBV7-9 to TRBJ1-5, with D perhaps matching TRBD1 (5 bases). The CDR3 loop spans 13 amino acids. The germline V gene has CDR1 SEHNR and CDR2 FQNEAQ (reference sequence). V was cut by 0 bases and J by 7 bases, with 7 bases left in between. CDR3 sequence (DNA): TGTGCCAGCAGCTTAGCGGGGCAACAGCCCCAGCATTTT. The encoded protein is CASSLAGQQPQHF.

The CDR3 here is CASSFGGTGSGANVLTF. The CDR3 nucleotides are TGTGCCAGCAGCTTTGGGGGGACCGGCTCTGGGGCCAACGTCCTGACTTTC. The gene calls are TRBV11-2 and TRBJ2-6; D perhaps matches TRBD2 (6 bases). CDR3 length: 17 amino acids. The V end was cut by 3 bases, the J end by 0 bases, with 12 bases between. Germline values: CDR1 SGHAT, CDR2 FQNNGV.

CDR3 sequence: CASSLPSFSGLDYEQYF. In nucleotides, the CDR3 is TGTGCCAGCAGTCTCCCCTCCTTTAGCGGCCTCGACTACGAGCAGTACTTC. V and J are TRBV28 and TRBJ2-5, with D perhaps TRBD2 (6 bases). The J call may be faulty, since TRBJ2-7 better matches the DNA end. This CDR3 is built from 17 residues. Germline loops: CDR1 MDHEN, CDR2 SYDVKM.

V is TRBV19 and J is TRBJ2-3, with TRBD2 matching 10 bases. This CDR3 comprises 15 residues. Germline CDR1 and CDR2: LNHDA and SQIVND (reference sequence). J was trimmed by 3 bases and V by 8 bases; bases with no gene match: 8. CDR3 DNA: TGTGCCAGTTCGACGACTAGCGGGTTTACAGATACGCAGTATTTT. It translates to CASSTTSGFTDTQYF.

This chain uses TRBV19 with TRBJ2-1; 11 bases align to TRBD2. Germline V gene lookup returns CDR1 LNHDA and CDR2 SQIVND (reference sequence). V gave up 3 bases and J gave up 4 bases; unmatched junction bases: 2. CDR3 length: 15 residues. The CDR3 here is CASSMTSGIYNEQFF. In nucleotides, the CDR3 is TGTGCCAGTAGTATGACTAGCGGGATTTACAATGAGCAGTTCTTC.

This clone was observed a single time. The chain couples TRBV6-1 to TRBJ2-2, with D perhaps TRBD1 (5 bases). V was trimmed by 5 bases and J by 8 bases, leaving 18 bases between them. CDR3 size: 15 residues. Germline lookup yields CDR1 MNHNS and CDR2 SASEGT. CDR3 in DNA: TGTGCCAGCAGTCCCAACCGGCAGGGTGGGGGGGAGCTGTTTTTT. Protein product: CASSPNRQGGGELFF.

The genes are TRBV11-2 and TRBJ2-5, with D maybe TRBD1 (6 bases). V lost 5 bases and J lost 1, with 14 bases in between. Germline V lookup: CDR1 SGHAT, CDR2 FQNNGV. CDR3 length: 15 residues. CDR3 protein: CASSRLGGPQETQYF. Written as DNA, the CDR3 is TGTGCCAGCAGCCGCTTAGGGGGACCCCAAGAGACCCAGTACTTC.

DNA for the CDR3: TGTGCCAGCAGTGAATGGAAGGAGTTCTACGAGCAGTACTTC. It specifies CASSEWKEFYEQYF. J is TRBJ2-5 and V is TRBV6-1; D gene uncertain. The DNA end is more similar to TRBJ2-7, so the J call may be wrong. CDR3 length equals 14 residues. CDR1 and CDR2 (germline): MNHNS, SASEGT.

About this clone: At one end the junction does not follow the germline gene, possibly because of a read error. The same CDR3 is also encoded by other DNA sequences in this sample. The CDR3 sequence: CATSGQSYNSPLHF. The CDR3 DNA reads as TGTGCCACCTCGGGACAGTCCTATAATTCCCCCCTCCACTTT. V is TRBV6-1 and J is TRBJ1-6, with 7 bases matching TRBD1. The CDR3 is 14 amino acids. CDR1 and CDR2 (germline): MNHNS, SASEGT.

The rearrangement links TRBV5-1 to TRBJ2-5; TRBD2 aligns across 8 bases. Losses at the gene ends were 4 bases for V and 4 bases for J; bases not matched to a gene: 15. The CDR3 runs to 17 residues. Germline CDR1 and CDR2: SGHRS and YFSETQ. CDR3 coding DNA: TGCGCCAGCAGCCTGGCCCCTAGCGGGTTCCTGACAGAGACCCAGTACTTC. Encoded protein: CASSLAPSGFLTETQYF. The full variable domain, rest sourced from reference TRBV5-1 and TRBJ2-5, is KAGVTQTPRYLIKTRGQQVTLSCSPISGHRSVSWYQQTPGQGLQFLFEYFSETQRNKGNFPGRFSGRQFSNSRSEMNVSTLELGDSALYLCASSLAPSGFLTETQYFGPGTRLLVL.

This clone has just one count. The gene calls are TRBV7-9 and TRBJ2-1, with D tentatively TRBD2 (6 bases). The V gene's germline CDR1 is SEHNR and CDR2 FQNEAQ (reference sequence). CDR3 length equals 15 residues. Between the trimmed V and J ends, which lost 1 base and 3 bases, there was a span of 10 bases. For the CDR3, the DNA is TGTGCCAGCAGCTTAGGGGCTAGCGTCTACAATGAGCAGTTCTTC. Encoded protein: CASSLGASVYNEQFF.

In this sample, this clone turned up a few times. The V gene is TRBV10-3, the J gene TRBJ2-2; no clear D. The CDR3 loop spans 14 amino acids. V was trimmed by 4 bases and J by 4 bases, leaving 10 bases between them. Per the germline V gene, CDR1 is ENHRY and CDR2 is SYGVKD. In DNA, the CDR3 is TGTGCCATCAGTGCGGTACAGACCACCGGGGAGCTGTTTTTT. Protein: CAISAVQTTGELFF.

The chain uses TRBV27 and TRBJ2-5; 7 bases fit TRBD1. V shed 5 bases and J 4 bases; nucleotides not matched to a gene: 10. The CDR3 totals 15 residues. Germline V gene sequence: CDR1 MNHEY, CDR2 SMNVEV (reference sequence). In nucleotides, the CDR3 is TGTGCCAGCAGTGACCGACAGGGTGTGGGAGAGACCCAGTACTTC. This codes for CASSDRQGVGETQYF.

The rearrangement uses TRBV19 and TRBJ2-1; 14 bases are a match to TRBD2. Germline V CDR1 and CDR2: LNHDA, SQIVND (reference sequence). V was pared by 3 bases and J by 9 bases, with 4 bases of the junction left unmatched. The CDR3 is 15 residues long. CDR3 residues: CASSMGLAGVGEQFF. The DNA for the CDR3 is TGTGCCAGTAGTATGGGACTAGCGGGAGTAGGTGAGCAGTTCTTC.

The chain combines TRBV6-6 with TRBJ2-1; D might be TRBD1 (7 bases). The CDR3 sequence is 15 residues long. From germline, CDR1 is MNHNY and CDR2 SVGAGI (reference sequence). V dropped 1 base and J dropped 9 bases, with 16 bases sitting between them. This CDR3 reads CASSYYGNQGGEQFF. In DNA form, the CDR3 reads TGTGCCAGCAGTTACTACGGGAACCAGGGGGGTGAGCAGTTCTTC.

In this sample, this clone turned up a few times. The rearrangement links TRBV6-1 to TRBJ2-7; 7 bases align to TRBD1. CDR3 length: 13 amino acids. V trimming: 5 bases; J trimming: 2 bases; junction bases outside the gene matches: 3. CDR1 and CDR2 from the germline V gene are MNHNS and SASEGT. In nucleotides, the CDR3 is TGTGCCAGCAGTCAGGGGGTCCCCTACGAGCAGTACTTC. Residues: CASSQGVPYEQYF.